The subject of this entry is one T cell receptor (beta chain). Its antigen target is currently unknown. No base quality values were provided; no much bigger clone lies one nucleotide off. Using the deep immunoSEQ assay, TCR CDR3 regions were amplified from genomic DNA by multiplex PCR. Genomic DNA extracted from each cell subset was distributed evenly over all wells of several immunoSEQ 96-well plates, and each plate served as one replicate. Each replicate PCR for sorted subsets received about 0.2 ug genomic DNA, equal to about 30,000 T cell genomes. The purified libraries were quantified using a Qubit 3.0 fluorometer, sized with a Bioanalyzer 2100, and then quantified again using the KAPA Library Quantification kit. A separate single-read 150-cycle Illumina NextSeq 550 flow cell was used to sequence each immunoSEQ 96-well plate. Concerning the study's data processing: Because the immunoSEQ output included only junctional sequences and no quality scores, the filtering could not be the same as the filtering used for full-length reads. Sequences were annotated with PyIR, a Python wrapper for IgBLAST v1.9, using IMGT germline references to assign V/J genes and CDR3. Reads were removed for weak V/J assignments (E-value above 1e-6), missing CDR3, stop codons, out-of-frame junctions, or ambiguous translated residues. A V3J clonotype was defined by an identical inferred V gene, J gene, and CDR3 amino acid sequence. To compute the percentage overlap between repertoires, the number of shared unique clonotypes was divided by the size of the smaller repertoire. Three approaches were used to assess repertoire richness: RTK rarefaction, the Chao1 estimator, and Recon v2.1 estimates of unobserved clonotypes. Generation probabilities for all TCRbeta clonotypes obtained by the gDNA method from four donors were computed using OLGA. Here the immuneACCESS table is served through TCRdb, limited to in-frame sequences with V and J called. Missing clones are a known gap in these copies; in checked studies unresolved V genes cover under half, and the rest lacks a known reason. V and J calls and clone size are those listed in that table; D and trimming were worked out from the DNA. This sample holds millions of clones; just under 95% were observed only once. The top ten hold approximately 1.2% of the sample.

For the CD8 naive samples, CD45RO-negative cells were positively selected for CCR7, yielding a CD45RA+CCR7+ population from which TemRA cells were excluded. Donors were healthy HIV-negative adults with no recently reported acute infections or vaccinations. Every donor was a Caucasian adult residing in Nashville, Tennessee, USA. Blood was collected by leukapheresis, and PBMCs were isolated by Ficoll-Histopaque density gradient centrifugation and then cryopreserved in liquid nitrogen vapor phase. Purity and quantity of every magnetically sorted T cell population were checked by analytical flow cytometry. Genomic DNA was isolated from every sorted fraction and measured by UV absorbance on a Nanodrop 2000c. Trimming at the junction amounts to 1 base on V and 8 bases on J, and the germline ends lie 4 bases apart. The germline V gene (reference sequence) provides CDR1 WNHNN and CDR2 SYGVQD. The cysteine opens and the phenylalanine closes a CDR3 of 11 amino acids. Of the read, only the CDR3 DNA is kept; its 33 bases are in frame from base 1.

The data originate from a study of shared clonotypes between healthy human individuals (dated by TCRdb to the early 2020s). About the study as a whole: Three men and a couple of women, aged 18 to 49 years, made up the cohort. Leukapheresis yielded between about 0.94 and 8.9 billion PBMCs per donor. To increase sequencing depth and limit assay-specific biases, different laboratories used diverse techniques to prepare libraries and sequence TCR repertoires. The study deeply sequenced blood TCR repertoires of five healthy adults to estimate repertoire size and the extent of clonotype sharing between individuals. For each donor, CD4 naive and CD4 memory were each given three plates, CD8 naive was given two plates, and CD8 memory was given one plate. Summary of the overall study and its limitations: Rarefaction of sorted-subset datasets indicated incomplete sequencing despite the large sequencing depth. Sampling was restricted to blood, and TCR repertoires in tissues likely differ from the TCR repertoires found in blood. Naive subsets generally had larger estimated clonotype richness than memory subsets. Based on pairwise subsampling, the degree of clonotype sharing among donors was expected to be affected by sequencing depth. Higher generation probabilities were observed for clonotypes shared by all four sorted-subset donors than for non-shared clonotypes. The genetic and exposure-history diversity represented was limited by the small number of donors. Across a few donors, 5% to 6% of naive CD4, over 3% of naive CD8, 2.3% of memory CD4, and 0.4% to 0.45% of memory CD8 clonotypes were shared.

The source of this sequence is a man younger than 30 in good health. Specimen: naive CD8+ T cells sorted from blood. What this sample's cell subset or site label stands for: CD45RA+CCR7+. Recombination joined TRBV10-1 with TRBJ2-3; the D segment cannot be called with confidence. The CDR3 loop reads CASSEWGTQYF. The nucleotide sequence reads TGCGCCAGCAGTGAGTGGGGTACGCAGTATTTT.